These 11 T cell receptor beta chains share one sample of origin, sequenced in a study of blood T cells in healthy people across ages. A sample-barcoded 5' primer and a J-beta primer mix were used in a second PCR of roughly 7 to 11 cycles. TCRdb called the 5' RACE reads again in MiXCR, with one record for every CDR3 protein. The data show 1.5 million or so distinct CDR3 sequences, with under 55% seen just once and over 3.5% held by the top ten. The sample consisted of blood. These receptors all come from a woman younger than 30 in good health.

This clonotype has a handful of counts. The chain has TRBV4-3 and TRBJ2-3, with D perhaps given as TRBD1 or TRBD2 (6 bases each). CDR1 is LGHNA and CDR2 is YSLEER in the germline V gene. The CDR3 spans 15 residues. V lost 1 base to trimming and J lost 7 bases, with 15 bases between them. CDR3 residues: CASSQAWRGVNTQYF. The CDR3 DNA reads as TGCGCCAGCAGCCAAGCTTGGAGGGGGGTAAATACGCAGTATTTT.

The CDR3, as DNA: TGCAGCGTTGTACCGACAGGGATCTACGAGCAGTACTTC. Encoded protein: CSVVPTGIYEQYF. The V gene is TRBV29-1, the J gene TRBJ2-4, with 7 bases fitting TRBD1. Near its end, the DNA agrees better with TRBJ2-7, so the J call may be wrong. Germline-derived CDR1 and CDR2 are SQVTM and ANQGSEA. This CDR3 spans 13 amino acids.

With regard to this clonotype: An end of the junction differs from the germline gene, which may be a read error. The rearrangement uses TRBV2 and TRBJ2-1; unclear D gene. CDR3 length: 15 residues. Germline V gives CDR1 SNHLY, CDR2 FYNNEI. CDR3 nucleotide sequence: TGCGCCAGCAGTGTCTTTGACCACCCCTACAATGAGCAGTTCTTC. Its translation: CASSVFDHPYNEQFF. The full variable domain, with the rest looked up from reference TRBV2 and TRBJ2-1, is EPEVTQTPSHQVTQMGQEVILRCVPISNHLYFYWYRQILGQKVEFLVSFYNNEISEKSEIFDDQFSVERPDGSNFTLKIRSTKLEDSAMYFCASSVFDHPYNEQFFGPGTRLTVL.

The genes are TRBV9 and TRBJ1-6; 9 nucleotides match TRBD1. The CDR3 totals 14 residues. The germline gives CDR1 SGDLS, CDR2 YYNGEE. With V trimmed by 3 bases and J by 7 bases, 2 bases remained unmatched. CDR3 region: CASSDRGPNSPLHF. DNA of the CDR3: TGTGCCAGCAGCGACAGGGGGCCCAATTCACCCCTCCACTTT.

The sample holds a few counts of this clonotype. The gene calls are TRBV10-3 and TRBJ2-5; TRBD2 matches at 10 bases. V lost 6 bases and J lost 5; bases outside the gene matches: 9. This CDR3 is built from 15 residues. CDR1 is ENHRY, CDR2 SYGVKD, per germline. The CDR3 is CAISRSGREGETQYF. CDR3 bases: TGTGCCATCAGCCGAAGCGGGAGGGAGGGGGAGACCCAGTACTTC.

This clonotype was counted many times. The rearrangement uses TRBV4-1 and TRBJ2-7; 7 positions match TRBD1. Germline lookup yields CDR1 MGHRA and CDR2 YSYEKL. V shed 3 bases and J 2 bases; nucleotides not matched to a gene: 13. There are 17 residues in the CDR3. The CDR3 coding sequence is TGCGCCAGCAGCCACTCACCCGGGACAGATAACCCCTACGAGCAGTACTTC. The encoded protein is CASSHSPGTDNPYEQYF.

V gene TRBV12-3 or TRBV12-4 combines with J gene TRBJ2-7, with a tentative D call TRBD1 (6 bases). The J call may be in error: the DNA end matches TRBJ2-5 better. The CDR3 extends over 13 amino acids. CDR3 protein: CASSSQGVETQYF. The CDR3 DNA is TGTGCCAGCAGTTCACAGGGAGTAGAGACCCAGTACTTC.

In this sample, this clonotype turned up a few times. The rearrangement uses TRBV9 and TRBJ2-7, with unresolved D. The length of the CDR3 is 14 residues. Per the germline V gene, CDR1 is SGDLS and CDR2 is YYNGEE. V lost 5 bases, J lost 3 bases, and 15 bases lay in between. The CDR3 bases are TGTGCCAGCAGTCCTGCGATGCTTCTCTACGAGCAGTACTTC. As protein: CASSPAMLLYEQYF. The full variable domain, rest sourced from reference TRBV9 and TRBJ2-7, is DSGVTQTPKHLITATGQRVTLRCSPRSGDLSVYWYQQSLDQGLQFLIQYYNGEERAKGNILERFSAQQFPDLHSELNLSSLELGDSALYFCASSPAMLLYEQYFGPGTRLTVT.

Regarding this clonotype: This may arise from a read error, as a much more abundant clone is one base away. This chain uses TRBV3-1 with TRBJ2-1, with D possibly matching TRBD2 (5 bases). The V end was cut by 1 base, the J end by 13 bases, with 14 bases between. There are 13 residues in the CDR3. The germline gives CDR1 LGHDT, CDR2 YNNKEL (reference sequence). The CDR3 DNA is TGTGCCAGCAGCCAAGCGGGAACAGAGACCCAGTTCTTC. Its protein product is CASSQAGTETQFF.

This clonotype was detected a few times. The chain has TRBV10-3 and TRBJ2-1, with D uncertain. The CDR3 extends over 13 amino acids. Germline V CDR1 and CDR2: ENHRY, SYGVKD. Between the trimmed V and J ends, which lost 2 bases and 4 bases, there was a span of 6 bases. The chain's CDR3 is CAISEAQYNEQFF. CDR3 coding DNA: TGTGCCATCAGTGAGGCACAGTACAATGAGCAGTTCTTC.

In nucleotides, the CDR3 is TGCAGCGTTCCCACCCGGGCAGATACGCAGTATTTT. Protein sequence: CSVPTRADTQYF. The chain uses TRBV29-1 and TRBJ2-3; D is undetermined. CDR3 length equals 12 residues. Germline loops: CDR1 SQVTM, CDR2 ANQGSEA. Between the trimmed V and J ends, which lost 5 bases and 4 bases, there was a span of 10 bases.